Presented here are 15 T cell receptor beta chains from one specimen sequenced in a study of blood T cell repertoires in COVID-19. Libraries were prepared by immunoSEQ multiplex PCR; TCRdb keeps only in-frame clonotypes and omits some of them. The sample consists of some 300,000 clones, 75% to 90% of them appearing once. Input material: peripheral blood. Receptor source: an older woman with COVID-19, enrolled during active disease.

The V gene is TRBV7-6, the J gene TRBJ2-3, with 9 bases fitting TRBD1. CDR3 length: 15 residues. V shed 3 bases, J shed 6 bases, and the junction held 7 bases outside the gene matches. Germline V gene sequence: CDR1 SGHVS, CDR2 FNYEAQ. The CDR3 loop is CASSFTGGVQDTQYF. The DNA of the CDR3 is TGTGCCAGCAGCTTCACAGGGGGCGTTCAGGATACGCAGTATTTT.

The V call is TRBV4-1, the J call TRBJ1-3, with D possibly being TRBD1 (6 bases). The V gene lost 6 bases and the J gene lost 1 base, with 10 bases spanning the gap. The germline gives CDR1 MGHRA, CDR2 YSYEKL. The CDR3 is 14 amino acids. The CDR3 sequence is CASRQQGSGNTIYF. DNA for the CDR3: TGCGCCAGCAGGCAACAGGGTTCTGGAAACACCATATATTTT.

The chain combines TRBV5-6 with TRBJ1-6, with 8 bases fitting TRBD1. This CDR3 has 18 residues. With V trimmed by 1 base and J by 4 bases, 10 bases remained unmatched. Germline V gene data show CDR1 as SGHDT and CDR2 as YYEEEE. The CDR3 here is CASSLMAGTGSYNSPLHF. CDR3 nucleotides: TGTGCCAGCAGCTTGATGGCCGGGACAGGAAGTTATAATTCACCCCTCCACTTT.

This clone was seen just once. The CDR3 region has the DNA TGCGCCAGCAGCCAAGCCGCCAGCGGGGGGGCATATACGCAGTATTTT. Its protein product is CASSQAASGGAYTQYF. The chain carries TRBV4-3 and TRBJ2-3; 10 bases fit TRBD2. This CDR3 region has 16 residues. In germline, CDR1 is LGHNA, CDR2 YSLEER. V trimming: 1 base; J trimming: 7 bases; junction bases outside the gene matches: 8.

The chain carries TRBV9 and TRBJ2-3, with a tentative D call TRBD2 (5 bases). CDR1 and CDR2 (germline): SGDLS, YYNGEE. V lost 2 bases to trimming and J lost 1 base, with 17 bases between them. CDR3 length: 17 residues. The CDR3 region is CASSVGQGSRGTDTQYF. The CDR3 nucleotides read TGTGCCAGCAGCGTCGGTCAAGGGTCGCGGGGCACAGATACGCAGTATTTT.

The chain has TRBV6-1 and TRBJ2-7; 7 nucleotides match TRBD2. Germline V CDR1 and CDR2: MNHNS, SASEGT. The CDR3 extends over 13 amino acids. Trimming removed 1 base from V and 5 bases from J; junction bases left unmatched: 2. CDR3 sequence: CASSEGTRDEQYF. CDR3 bases: TGTGCCAGCAGTGAAGGGACTAGGGACGAGCAGTACTTC.

V gene TRBV18 combines with J gene TRBJ2-7; D is perhaps TRBD1 (5 bases). V was shortened by 3 bases and J by 3 bases, with 18 bases between the two germline ends. Germline V lookup: CDR1 KGHSH, CDR2 LQKENI. CDR3 length equals 16 residues. CDR3 loop: CASSPFRVTESYEQYF. The DNA for the CDR3 is TGTGCCAGCTCACCCTTTAGGGTGACAGAGAGCTACGAGCAGTACTTC.

V gene TRBV5-8 combines with J gene TRBJ1-1; tentative D call: TRBD1 (6 bases). The CDR3 sequence is 14 residues long. Germline V CDR1 and CDR2: SGHTS, YDEGEE. V was pared by 0 bases and J by 4 bases, with 10 bases between. As DNA, the CDR3 is TGTGCCAGCAGCTTGGAAGGGGGAATCACTGAAGCTTTCTTT. Its protein product is CASSLEGGITEAFF.

The chain carries TRBV30 and TRBJ2-4; no definite D call. Germline values: CDR1 GTSNPN, CDR2 SVGIG (reference sequence). The CDR3 contains 14 residues. V gave up 3 bases and J gave up 0 bases, with 9 bases separating them. The CDR3 reads CAWREILAKNIQYF. DNA for the CDR3: TGTGCCTGGAGAGAGATACTAGCCAAAAACATTCAGTACTTC.

V gene TRBV27 combines with J gene TRBJ2-7; 8 bases line up with TRBD1. The CDR3 sequence is 14 residues long. Losses at the gene ends were 4 bases for V and 6 bases for J; bases not matched to a gene: 8. The germline V gene has CDR1 MNHEY and CDR2 SMNVEV (reference sequence). CDR3 in amino acids: CASSSNRGEGEQYF. The CDR3 DNA reads as TGTGCCAGCAGTTCAAACAGGGGGGAAGGCGAGCAGTACTTC.

The chain combines TRBV5-6 with TRBJ1-4, with D uncertain. CDR3 length: 15 amino acids. Trimming cost V 4 bases and J 0 bases, with 10 bases left between them. From germline, CDR1 is SGHDT and CDR2 YYEEEE. The CDR3 nucleotides read TGTGCCAGCAGCCAGTACCAGGCAACTAATGAAAAACTGTTTTTT. Translation: CASSQYQATNEKLFF.

The sample holds a few counts of this clone. The CDR3 nucleotides are TGTGCCAGCAGTGTTGCCGGGACAGGGGGCACTGAAGCTTTCTTT. Translating gives CASSVAGTGGTEAFF. This chain uses TRBV2 with TRBJ1-1; 11 nucleotides match TRBD1. CDR3 length: 15 amino acids. Germline CDR1 and CDR2: SNHLY and FYNNEI. Trimming at V came to 4 bases and at J to 4 bases, leaving 5 bases not matched to a gene.

The sample holds one count of this clone. This chain connects TRBV14 to TRBJ2-3; TRBD2 matches at 8 bases. This CDR3 spans 16 amino acids. V was clipped by 2 bases and J by 1 base; unmatched bases: 5. Germline assignment: CDR1 SGHDN and CDR2 FVKESK. The CDR3 protein is CASSQRGAGGTDTQYF. The CDR3 nucleotides are TGTGCCAGCAGCCAAAGGGGAGCGGGGGGCACAGATACGCAGTATTTT.

The table lists this clone with a count of one. This chain links TRBV6-5 with TRBJ1-2; 9 bases map to TRBD1. Trimming removed 6 bases from V and 4 bases from J; junction bases left unmatched: 9. The CDR3 has 15 residues. In germline, CDR1 is MNHEY, CDR2 SVGAGI. The CDR3 bases are TGTGCCAGCAGGGGGGACAGGGTCGGGGCCTATGGCTACACCTTC. Protein product: CASRGDRVGAYGYTF.

The V and J genes are TRBV18 and TRBJ2-7; 10 bases map to TRBD2. Germline V CDR1 and CDR2: KGHSH, LQKENI. With 5 bases clipped from V and 3 bases from J, the junction kept 1 base outside the gene matches. The CDR3 runs to 13 residues. In nucleotides, the CDR3 is TGTGCCAGCTCAAGGACTAGCGGCTACGAGCAGTACTTC. Translation gives CASSRTSGYEQYF.